This passage covers 29 T cell receptor beta chains from one sample sequenced in a study of cytomegalovirus exposure and HLA in healthy donors. Primers: 60 Vbeta forward and 13 Jbeta reverse. The table came from immunoSEQ multiplex PCR; TCRdb's copy has only in-frame clones and leaves some out. The profile shows some 140,000 clones, about four fifths of them singletons. Sample: PBMCs. The receptors were sampled from a young man in good health and CMV-seronegative.

The chain has TRBV2 and TRBJ2-2; D is perhaps TRBD1 (6 bases). Germline values: CDR1 SNHLY, CDR2 FYNNEI. The CDR3 has 12 amino acids. The CDR3 loop is CAEGGNTGELFF. The DNA for the CDR3 is TGTGCAGAAGGGGGGAACACCGGGGAGCTGTTTTTT.

The chain recombines TRBV7-9 with TRBJ1-2; 7 bases line up with TRBD1. J lost 4 bases, V lost 5 bases, and 13 bases had no gene match. The CDR3 contains 16 residues. CDR1 is SEHNR, CDR2 FQNEAQ, per germline (reference sequence). In DNA, the CDR3 is TGTGCCAGCAGCCAACCACCGGGACAGCGTACCTATGGCTACACCTTC. This sequence encodes CASSQPPGQRTYGYTF.

This clone was counted a few times. CDR3 amino acids: CASSSTSGVLQETQYF. The CDR3 DNA follows: TGTGCCAGCAGTTCAACTAGCGGGGTTCTCCAAGAGACCCAGTACTTC. This chain uses TRBV6-5 with TRBJ2-5; 10 nucleotides align to TRBD2. V gave up 4 bases and J gave up 1 base; unmatched junction bases: 6. Per germline, CDR1 MNHEY and CDR2 SVGAGI. CDR3 length: 16 amino acids.

The rearrangement joins TRBV27 to TRBJ2-3; 11 positions agree with TRBD2. Germline V gene data show CDR1 as MNHEY and CDR2 as SMNVEV (reference sequence). This CDR3 is built from 17 residues. Trimming removed 6 bases from V and 4 bases from J; junction bases left unmatched: 12. The CDR3: CASSPDSIAGGPDTQYF. The CDR3 DNA reads TGTGCCAGCAGCCCCGACTCTATAGCGGGGGGGCCAGATACGCAGTATTTT.

The chain links TRBV5-5 to TRBJ2-1, with TRBD1 matching 7 bases. CDR3 length equals 17 residues. Per the germline V gene, CDR1 is SGHKS and CDR2 is YYEKEE (reference sequence). With 3 bases clipped from V and 0 bases from J, the junction kept 9 bases outside the gene matches. In DNA form, the CDR3 reads TGTGCCAGCAGCTCACCTCCGGGACAGCCCTCCTACAATGAGCAGTTCTTC. Translation gives CASSSPPGQPSYNEQFF.

This clone has just a few counts. The rearrangement links TRBV6-5 to TRBJ2-5, with 7 bases that match TRBD1. The V gene end was trimmed by 6 bases and the J gene end by 4 bases; junction bases not matched to a gene: 11. Germline V gene lookup returns CDR1 MNHEY and CDR2 SVGAGI. This CDR3 contains 15 residues. The CDR3 DNA follows: TGTGCCAGCAGACCCTCAGGGGGTGAGGGAGAGACCCAGTACTTC. Translation gives CASRPSGGEGETQYF.

This clone was detected a few times. The V and J genes are TRBV13 and TRBJ1-6; tentatively, D is TRBD1 (6 bases). V was shortened by 5 bases and J by 8 bases, with 28 bases between the two germline ends. CDR3 size: 19 residues. Germline CDR1 is PRHDT and CDR2 is FYEKMQ (reference sequence). The CDR3 nucleotides read TGTGCCAGCAGCCCTCAAGGAGTTTGGGGGAGGGAGGGGGATTCACCCCTCCACTTT. Protein product: CASSPQGVWGREGDSPLHF.

The rearrangement links TRBV7-9 to TRBJ2-4, with D possibly TRBD2 on 5 matching bases. Between the trimmed V and J ends, which lost 5 bases and 1 base, there was a span of 12 bases. There are 15 residues in the CDR3. CDR1 is SEHNR and CDR2 is FQNEAQ in the germline V gene (reference sequence). The CDR3 region is CASSPLGIAKNIQYF. DNA of the CDR3: TGTGCCAGCAGCCCCCTCGGGATCGCCAAAAACATTCAGTACTTC.

The chain couples TRBV4-1 to TRBJ2-3, with TRBD2 matching over 7 bases. After removal of 6 bases from V and 0 bases from J, the junction contained 15 bases not matched to a gene. Germline V gene lookup returns CDR1 MGHRA and CDR2 YSYEKL. CDR3 length equals 18 residues. As DNA, the CDR3 is TGCGCCAGCAGGCCAATCCGGGGGGTCAAATCTAGCACAGATACGCAGTATTTT. It encodes CASRPIRGVKSSTDTQYF.

This clone was recorded only once. The V call is TRBV2, the J call TRBJ1-2; D unresolved. This CDR3 has 14 amino acids. Per germline, CDR1 SNHLY and CDR2 FYNNEI. V lost 7 bases, J lost 6 bases, and 18 bases lay in between. The CDR3 here is CASTLQGSSHGYTF. The DNA of the CDR3 is TGTGCCAGCACTCTTCAAGGGAGTAGTCATGGCTACACCTTC.

J is TRBJ2-3 and V is TRBV6-5, with D perhaps TRBD1 (6 bases). Germline assignment: CDR1 MNHEY and CDR2 SVGAGI. V was pared by 0 bases and J by 14 bases, with 18 bases between. The CDR3 has 14 residues. In DNA form, the CDR3 reads TGTGCCAGCAGTTACTCCGGTGGGGGCTCATGGCTGTATTTT. Its translation: CASSYSGGGSWLYF.

Written as DNA, the CDR3 is TGTGCCAGTAGTATTTACAGAGATAGCAATCAGCCCCAGCATTTT. This codes for CASSIYRDSNQPQHF. The rearrangement links TRBV19 to TRBJ1-5; D call uncertain. V dropped 3 bases and J dropped 0 bases, with 9 bases sitting between them. The CDR3 is 15 amino acids. Germline loops: CDR1 LNHDA, CDR2 SQIVND (reference sequence).

CDR3 DNA sequence: TGTGCCAGCAGTTTGAAGGGGGCCCTCTACGAGCAGTACTTC. This translates into CASSLKGALYEQYF. V usage is TRBV27 and J usage is TRBJ2-7, with 7 bases matching TRBD1. The CDR3 is 14 amino acids. Trimming cost V 3 bases and J 3 bases; bases outside gene matches: 5. The germline V gene encodes CDR1 MNHEY and CDR2 SMNVEV (reference sequence).

This clone was observed a handful of times. V is TRBV11-3 and J is TRBJ2-1, with TRBD1 matching over 11 bases. The germline V gene encodes CDR1 SGHNT and CDR2 YENEEA. There are 18 residues in the CDR3. Unmatched junction bases numbered 7, after V lost 1 base and J lost 2 bases. The CDR3 sequence: CASSLARGQGVAYNEQFF. In DNA, the CDR3 is TGTGCCAGCAGCTTAGCCCGGGGACAGGGGGTGGCCTACAATGAGCAGTTCTTC.

CDR3 in amino acids: CASSIGRGTNEQFF. In nucleotides, the CDR3 is TGTGCCAGTAGTATAGGCAGGGGAACCAATGAGCAGTTCTTC. V is TRBV19 and J is TRBJ2-1; D possibly corresponds to TRBD1 (6 bases). The CDR3 consists of 14 residues. CDR1 is LNHDA, CDR2 SQIVND, per germline (reference sequence). V was shortened by 1 base and J by 6 bases, with 10 bases between the two germline ends.

This chain uses TRBV29-1 with TRBJ1-6, with TRBD1 matching over 9 bases. CDR1 is SQVTM and CDR2 is ANQGSEA in the germline V gene. The CDR3 length is 13 residues. Trimming cost V 5 bases and J 7 bases; bases outside gene matches: 3. The CDR3 bases are TGCAGCGTTTCCGACAGGGGGAATTCACCCCTCCACTTT. This translates into CSVSDRGNSPLHF.

The table lists this clone with a count of one. The chain carries TRBV7-9 and TRBJ2-5, with D possibly matching TRBD2 (6 bases). The germline CDR1 and CDR2 sequences are SEHNR and FQNEAQ (reference sequence). V lost 5 bases and J lost 6, with 16 bases in between. The CDR3 totals 14 residues. CDR3 DNA sequence: TGTGCCAGCAGCCTGGGACGGGGGATGCAGACCCAGTACTTC. It yields the protein CASSLGRGMQTQYF.

The count of this clone is one. The junction departs from germline at one end; a sequencing error may be responsible. The CDR3, as DNA: TGTTCCAGCAGCTACCCAGGGCTTGAGCAGTTCTTC. It translates to CSSSYPGLEQFF. The J gene is TRBJ2-1, the V gene TRBV7-9; perhaps TRBD1 as D (5 bases). The CDR3 is 12 amino acids. Germline V CDR1 and CDR2: SEHNR, FQNEAQ (reference sequence). The full variable domain, completed using reference TRBV7-9 and TRBJ2-1, is DTGVSQNPRHKITKRGQNVTFRCDPISEHNRLYWYRQTLGQGPEFLTYFQNEAQLEKSRLLSDRFSAERPKGSFSTLEIQRTEQGDSAMYLCSSSYPGLEQFFGPGTRLTVL.

The chain is built from TRBV11-2 and TRBJ2-7, with no clear D. V shed 5 bases and J shed 7 bases, with 15 bases lying between them. Germline assignment: CDR1 SGHAT and CDR2 FQNNGV. This CDR3 comprises 13 residues. The CDR3: CASSLGPLGEQYV. The CDR3 DNA reads TGTGCCAGCAGCCTTGGACCACTTGGGGAGCAGTACGTC.

The V and J genes are TRBV6-5 and TRBJ2-4; D is possibly TRBD1 (6 bases). V was shortened by 6 bases and J by 6 bases, with 15 bases between the two germline ends. The CDR3 is 14 residues long. Germline V gene lookup returns CDR1 MNHEY and CDR2 SVGAGI. The CDR3 nucleotides are TGTGCCAGCAGGGGTGCAGGGGTTGGAAACATTCAGTACTTC. It is translated as CASRGAGVGNIQYF.

The J gene is TRBJ1-5, the V gene TRBV7-6; D remains ambiguous. Germline V gene data show CDR1 as SGHVS and CDR2 as FNYEAQ. CDR3 size: 15 residues. Trimming cost V 0 bases and J 3 bases, with 9 bases left between them. DNA of the CDR3: TGTGCCAGCAGCTTAGCGCCCAGTTCCAATCAGCCCCAGCATTTT. Translation: CASSLAPSSNQPQHF.

The chain links TRBV10-2 to TRBJ1-2; 10 bases are a match to TRBD1. The CDR3 runs to 14 residues. J lost 2 bases, V lost 6 bases, and 3 bases had no gene match. From germline, CDR1 is WSHSY and CDR2 SAAADI. CDR3 in amino acids: CASRGQGGNYGYTF. The DNA of the CDR3 is TGCGCCAGCAGAGGACAGGGGGGAAACTATGGCTACACCTTC.

The CDR3 spells CSGSWGEAEAFF. The CDR3 DNA reads as TGCAGCGGGTCCTGGGGCGAGGCTGAAGCTTTCTTT. V usage is TRBV29-1 and J usage is TRBJ1-1, with TRBD1 as a possible D gene (5 bases). Trimming pared 7 bases from V and 6 bases from J, leaving 15 bases between. The germline gives CDR1 SQVTM, CDR2 ANQGSEA. The CDR3 has 12 amino acids.

The chain links TRBV7-8 to TRBJ1-5, with 7 bases identical to TRBD1. V was clipped by 3 bases and J by 5 bases; unmatched bases: 4. The germline gives CDR1 SGHVS, CDR2 FQNEAQ. The CDR3 covers 14 residues. The DNA for the CDR3 is TGTGCCAGCAGCTTCGGGACAGCCTATCAGCCCCAGCATTTT. Encoded protein: CASSFGTAYQPQHF.

V is TRBV10-3 and J is TRBJ2-3, with a possible D match to TRBD2 (5 bases). V lost 1 base, J lost 1 base, and 15 bases lay in between. Germline V gives CDR1 ENHRY, CDR2 SYGVKD. This CDR3 has 17 residues. This CDR3 reads CAISEWLGVVGTDTQYF. As DNA, the CDR3 is TGTGCCATCAGTGAGTGGTTGGGAGTAGTAGGCACAGATACGCAGTATTTT.

A word on this clone: Other DNA sequences in this sample translate to the same CDR3. This chain uses TRBV18 with TRBJ2-3; D remains ambiguous. V was pared by 0 bases and J by 3 bases, with 4 bases between. Germline values: CDR1 KGHSH, CDR2 LQKENI. The CDR3 is 13 amino acids. CDR3 coding DNA: TGTGCCAGCTCACCACCGAGTACAGATACGCAGTATTTT. Its translation is CASSPPSTDTQYF.

The chain couples TRBV18 to TRBJ2-3; 10 bases match TRBD2. The germline V gene encodes CDR1 KGHSH and CDR2 LQKENI. The junction had 2 bases not matched to a gene; V was cut back by 2 bases and J by 6 bases. The CDR3 spans 14 residues. Written as DNA, the CDR3 is TGTGCCAGCTCACCAGGACTAGCGGCTGATACGCAGTATTTT. Amino acid sequence: CASSPGLAADTQYF.

The chain has TRBV5-1 and TRBJ1-2, with 8 bases identical to TRBD1. Looked up from germline, CDR1 is SGHRS and CDR2 is YFSETQ. After removal of 4 bases from V and 3 bases from J, the junction contained 2 bases not matched to a gene. The CDR3 length is 13 residues. CDR3 coding DNA: TGCGCCAGCAGCGCGACAGGGGACTATGGCTACACCTTC. Its translation: CASSATGDYGYTF.

The V gene is TRBV6-5, the J gene TRBJ1-1; D might be TRBD1 (5 bases). From germline, CDR1 is MNHEY and CDR2 SVGAGI. V was pared by 7 bases and J by 1 base, with 16 bases between. CDR3 length: 15 residues. This chain's CDR3 is CASIAPTGGNTEAFF. CDR3 in DNA: TGTGCCAGCATAGCCCCTACAGGTGGGAACACTGAAGCTTTCTTT.